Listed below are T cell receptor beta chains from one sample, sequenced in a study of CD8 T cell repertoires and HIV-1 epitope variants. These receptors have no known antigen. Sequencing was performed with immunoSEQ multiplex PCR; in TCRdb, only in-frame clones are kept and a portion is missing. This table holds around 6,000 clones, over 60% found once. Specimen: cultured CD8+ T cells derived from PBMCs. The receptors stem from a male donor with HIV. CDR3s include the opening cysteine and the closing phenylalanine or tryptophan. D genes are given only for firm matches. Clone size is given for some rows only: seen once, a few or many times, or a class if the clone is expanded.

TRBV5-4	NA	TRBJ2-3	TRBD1	TGTGCCAGCAGCTTGGAAGGGACAGACGATACGCAGTATTTT	CASSLEGTDDTQYF
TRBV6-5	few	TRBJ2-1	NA	TGTGCCAGCAGTGAGGGGGGTGAGCAGTTCTTC	CASSEGGEQFF
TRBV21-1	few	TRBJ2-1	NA	TGTGCCAGCAGTGAACTAGCGGAAAACAATGAGCAGTTCTTC	CASSELAENNEQFF
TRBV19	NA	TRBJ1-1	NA	TGTGCCACTTCGGGAAGTACGACGTCCGATACTGAAGCTTTCTTT	CATSGSTTSDTEAFF
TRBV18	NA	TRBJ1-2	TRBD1	TGTGCCAGCTCACCTAGACAGGGCGCGGGGGGCTACACCTTC	CASSPRQGAGGYTF
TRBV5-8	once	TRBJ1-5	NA	TGTGCCAGCAGCTTGGGACAACACAGCAATCAGCCCCAGCATTTT	CASSLGQHSNQPQHF
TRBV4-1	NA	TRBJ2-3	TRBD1	TGCGCCAGCAGCCAAGAGGGGGACAGGGGGTACACAGATACGCAGTATTTT	CASSQEGDRGYTDTQYF
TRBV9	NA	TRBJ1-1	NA	TGTGCCAGCAGCTCCTATATAGAGGCTGAAGCTTTCTTT	CASSSYIEAEAFF
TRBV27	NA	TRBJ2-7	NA	TGTGCCAGCAGTGAGATTGCAAGCTCCTACGAGCAGTACTTC	CASSEIASSYEQYF
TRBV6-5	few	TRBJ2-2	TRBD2	TGTGCCAGCAGGTTGGGGGGGACGGCCACCGGGGAGCTGTTTTTT	CASRLGGTATGELFF
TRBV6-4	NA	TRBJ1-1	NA	TGTGCCAGCAGCCCAGGGAGATCTGGGGTGAACACTGAAGCTTTCTTT	CASSPGRSGVNTEAFF
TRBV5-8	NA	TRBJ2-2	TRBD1	TGTGCCAGCAGCTTTACAGGGGAAAACACCGGGGAGCTGTTTTTT	CASSFTGENTGELFF
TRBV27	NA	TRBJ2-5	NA	TGTGCCAGCAGTTTAGGAGGGCAGGGCGGAGAGACCCAGTACTTC	CASSLGGQGGETQYF
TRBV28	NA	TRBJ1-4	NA	TGTGCCAGCAGTTTAAGGGGACATTACATTAATTCGGATGAAAAACTGTTTTTT	CASSLRGHYINSDEKLFF
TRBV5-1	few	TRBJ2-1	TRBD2	TGCGCCAGCAGCTTGTCCCGACTAGCGGGGGTCTCCTACAATGAGCAGTTCTTC	CASSLSRLAGVSYNEQFF
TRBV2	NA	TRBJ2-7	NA	TGTGCCAGCAGTAAGCCCGAGACTAGGGGCTACGAGCAGTACTTC	CASSKPETRGYEQYF
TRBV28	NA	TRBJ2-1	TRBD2	TGTGCCAGCAGTTCCCCCTTGGTTCGTGAGGGCAGAGCGGGGAATGAGCAGTTCTTC	CASSSPLVREGRAGNEQFF
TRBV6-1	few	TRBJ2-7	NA	TGTGCCAGCAGTGATCTGCCCCCTCCCTACGAGCAGTACTTC	CASSDLPPPYEQYF
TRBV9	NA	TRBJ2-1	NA	TGTGCCAGCAGCGTCGACCCAGCGACCTACAATGAGCAGTTCTTC	CASSVDPATYNEQFF
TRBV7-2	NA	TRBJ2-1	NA	TGTGCCAGCAGCAACACATGGTTTGAGCAGTTCTTC	CASSNTWFEQFF
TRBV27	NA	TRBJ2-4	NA	TGTGCCAGCAGTTTTATTGCGGGTGCCAAAAACATTCAGTACTTC	CASSFIAGAKNIQYF
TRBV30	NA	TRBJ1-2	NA	TGTGCCTGGAGTGCGGGCCCCCTCAGTGGCTACACCTTC	CAWSAGPLSGYTF
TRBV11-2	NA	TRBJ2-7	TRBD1	TGTGCCAGCAGCTTGGGACAGTACCTTCGTGAGCAGTACTTC	CASSLGQYLREQYF
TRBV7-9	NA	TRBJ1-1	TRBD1	TGTGCCAGCAGTCGTCCCGACAGGGTAAAAACTGAAGCTTTCTTT	CASSRPDRVKTEAFF
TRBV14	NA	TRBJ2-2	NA	TGTGCCACCTCGGGGGAGCTGTTTTTT	CATSGELFF
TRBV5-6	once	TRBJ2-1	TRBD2	TGTGCCAGCAGCTCCCCCCCTCTAGCGGGAGGGATCCATGAGCAGTTCTTC	CASSSPPLAGGIHEQFF
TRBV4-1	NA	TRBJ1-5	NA	TGCGCCAGCAGCCAAGACGGGCAGTCTGGCAATCAGCCCCAGCATTTT	CASSQDGQSGNQPQHF
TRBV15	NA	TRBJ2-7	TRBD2	TGTGCCACCAAAGACGGCCCTAGCGGCAGCGTCTACGAGCAGTACTTC	CATKDGPSGSVYEQYF
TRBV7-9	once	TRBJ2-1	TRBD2	TGTGCCAGCAGCTGGACTAGCGGGAACGATGAGCAGTTCTTC	CASSWTSGNDEQFF
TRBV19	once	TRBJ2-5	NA	TGTGCCACGGGGCAAGTCCGGGGTGAGACCCAGTACTTC	CATGQVRGETQYF
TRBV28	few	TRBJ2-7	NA	TGTGCCAGCAGCCCCCCGGACAGCTACGAGCAGTACTTC	CASSPPDSYEQYF
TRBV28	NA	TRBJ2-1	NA	TGTGCCAGCAGTAGATGGACAGCTTCCTACAATGAGCAGTTCTTC	CASSRWTASYNEQFF
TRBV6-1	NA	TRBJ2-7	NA	TGTGCCAGCAGTTCAACCTACGAGCAGTACTTC	CASSSTYEQYF
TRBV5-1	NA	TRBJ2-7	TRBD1	TGCGCCAGCAGCTTGGAGGGGACAGGGTCCTACGAGCAGTACTTC	CASSLEGTGSYEQYF
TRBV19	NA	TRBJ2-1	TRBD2	TGTGCCAGTAGCCTAGGAGGCGGGGGGGCCTTCAATGAGCAGTTCTTC	CASSLGGGGAFNEQFF
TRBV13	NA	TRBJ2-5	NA	TGTGCCAGCAGCTTAGAGGGACACCAAGAGACCCAGTACTTC	CASSLEGHQETQYF
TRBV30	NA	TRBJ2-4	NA	TGTGCCTGGAGTGTAGGACCAGCCAAAAACATTCAGTACTTC	CAWSVGPAKNIQYF
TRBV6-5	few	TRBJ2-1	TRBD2	TGTGCCAGCAGTTACTCTCCTAGCGGGGGGGCCCGTGAGCAGTTCTTC	CASSYSPSGGAREQFF
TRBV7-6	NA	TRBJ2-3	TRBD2	TGTGCCAGCAGCTTAGCGCGGGCTAGCGGGACGAGCACAGATACGCAGTATTTT	CASSLARASGTSTDTQYF
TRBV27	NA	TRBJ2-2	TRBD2	TGTGCCAGCAGTCTCGCGGGAGGGCCGAACACCGGGGAGCTGTTTTTT	CASSLAGGPNTGELFF
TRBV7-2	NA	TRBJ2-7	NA	TGTGCCAGCAGCTTAGCGAGTTTGGGGCAGTACTTC	CASSLASLGQYF
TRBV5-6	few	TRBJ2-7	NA	TGTGCCAGCAGCTTGGGACAGTCCTCAGAGCAGTACTTC	CASSLGQSSEQYF
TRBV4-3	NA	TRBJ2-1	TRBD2	TGCGCCAGCAGCCGGACTAGCGGGGGGGATTACAATGAGCAGTTCTTC	CASSRTSGGDYNEQFF